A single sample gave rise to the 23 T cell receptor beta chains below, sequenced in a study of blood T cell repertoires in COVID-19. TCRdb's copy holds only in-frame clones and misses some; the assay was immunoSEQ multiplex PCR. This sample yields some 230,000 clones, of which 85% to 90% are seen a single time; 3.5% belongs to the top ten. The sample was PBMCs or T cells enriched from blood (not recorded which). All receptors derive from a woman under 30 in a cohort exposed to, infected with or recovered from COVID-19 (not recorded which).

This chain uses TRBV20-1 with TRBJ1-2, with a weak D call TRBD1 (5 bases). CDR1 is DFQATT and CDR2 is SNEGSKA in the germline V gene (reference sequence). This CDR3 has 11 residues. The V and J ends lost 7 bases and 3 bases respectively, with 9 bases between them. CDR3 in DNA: TGCAGTGGCAGGGATGACTATGGCTACACCTTC. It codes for CSGRDDYGYTF.

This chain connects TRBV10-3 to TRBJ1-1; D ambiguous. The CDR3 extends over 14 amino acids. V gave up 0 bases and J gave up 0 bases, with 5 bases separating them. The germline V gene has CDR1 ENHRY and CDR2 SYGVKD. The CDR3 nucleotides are TGTGCCATCAGTGAGTCAACGGTGAACACTGAAGCTTTCTTT. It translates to CAISESTVNTEAFF.

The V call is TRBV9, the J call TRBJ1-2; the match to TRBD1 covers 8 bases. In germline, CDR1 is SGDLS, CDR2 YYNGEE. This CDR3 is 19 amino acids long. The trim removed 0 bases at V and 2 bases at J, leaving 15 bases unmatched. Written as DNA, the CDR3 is TGTGCCAGCAGCGTAGAAGAGATAGGCAGGGGGCAGGGGAACTATGGCTACACCTTC. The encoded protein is CASSVEEIGRGQGNYGYTF.

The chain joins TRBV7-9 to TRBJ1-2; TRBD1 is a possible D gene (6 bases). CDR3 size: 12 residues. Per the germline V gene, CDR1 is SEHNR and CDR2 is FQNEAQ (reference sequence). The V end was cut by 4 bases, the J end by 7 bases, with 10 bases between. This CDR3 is CASSWNRVGYTF. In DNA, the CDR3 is TGTGCCAGCAGCTGGAACAGGGTTGGCTACACCTTC.

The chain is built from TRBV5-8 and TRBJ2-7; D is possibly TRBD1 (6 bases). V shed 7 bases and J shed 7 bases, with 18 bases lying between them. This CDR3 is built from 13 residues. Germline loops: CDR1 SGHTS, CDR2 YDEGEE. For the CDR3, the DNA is TGTGCCAGCCACGGACAGCATGGTGGAGAGCAGTACTTC. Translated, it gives CASHGQHGGEQYF.

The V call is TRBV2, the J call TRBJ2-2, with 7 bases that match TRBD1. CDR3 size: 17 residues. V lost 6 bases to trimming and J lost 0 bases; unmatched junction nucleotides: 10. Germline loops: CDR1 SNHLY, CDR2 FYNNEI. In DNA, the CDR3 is TGTGCCAGCAGCGGAACCTACAGGGGAGCGAACACCGGGGAGCTGTTTTTT. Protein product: CASSGTYRGANTGELFF.

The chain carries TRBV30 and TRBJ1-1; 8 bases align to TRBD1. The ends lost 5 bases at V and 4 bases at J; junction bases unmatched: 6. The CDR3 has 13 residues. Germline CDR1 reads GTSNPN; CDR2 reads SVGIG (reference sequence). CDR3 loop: CAWEGQGGTEAFF. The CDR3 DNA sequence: TGTGCCTGGGAAGGACAGGGAGGCACTGAAGCTTTCTTT.

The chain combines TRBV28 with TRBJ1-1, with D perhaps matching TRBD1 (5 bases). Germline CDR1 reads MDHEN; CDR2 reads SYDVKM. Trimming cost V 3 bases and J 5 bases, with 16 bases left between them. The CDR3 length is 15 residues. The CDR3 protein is CASSLPGRGRTEAFF. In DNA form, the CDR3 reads TGTGCCAGCAGTTTGCCCGGGAGGGGTCGAACTGAAGCTTTCTTT.

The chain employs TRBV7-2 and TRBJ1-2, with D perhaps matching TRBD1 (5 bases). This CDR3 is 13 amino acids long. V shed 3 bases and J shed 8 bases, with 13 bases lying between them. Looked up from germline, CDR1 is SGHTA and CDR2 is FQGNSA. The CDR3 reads CASSLGPRAGYTF. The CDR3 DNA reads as TGTGCCAGCAGCTTGGGTCCCAGGGCCGGCTACACCTTC.

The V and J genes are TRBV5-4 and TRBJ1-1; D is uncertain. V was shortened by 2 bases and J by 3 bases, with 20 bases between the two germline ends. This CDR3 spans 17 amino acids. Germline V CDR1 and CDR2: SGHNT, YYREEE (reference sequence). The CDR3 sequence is CASSFDPLYTDYTEAFF. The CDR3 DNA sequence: TGTGCCAGCAGCTTTGATCCTTTGTACACCGATTACACTGAAGCTTTCTTT.

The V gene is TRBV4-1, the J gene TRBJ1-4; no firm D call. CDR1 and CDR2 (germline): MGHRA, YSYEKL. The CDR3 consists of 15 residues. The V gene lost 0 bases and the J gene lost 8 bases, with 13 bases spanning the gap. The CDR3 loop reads CASSQEQRLGEKLFF. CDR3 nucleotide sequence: TGCGCCAGCAGCCAAGAGCAGAGGCTCGGCGAAAAACTGTTTTTT.

The CDR3 region has the DNA TGTGCCAGCAGTAGCCTCCGGGACAGGGTGGGCGAGCAGTACTTC. It yields the protein CASSSLRDRVGEQYF. The genes are TRBV28 and TRBJ2-7, with TRBD1 matching 9 bases. This CDR3 has 15 amino acids. V shed 5 bases, J shed 6 bases, and the junction held 11 bases outside the gene matches. CDR1 is MDHEN, CDR2 SYDVKM, per germline.

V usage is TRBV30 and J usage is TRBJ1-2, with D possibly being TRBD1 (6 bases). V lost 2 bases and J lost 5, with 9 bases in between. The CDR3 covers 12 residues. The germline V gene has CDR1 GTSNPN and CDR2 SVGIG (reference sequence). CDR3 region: CAWSSQGYGYTF. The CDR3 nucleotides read TGTGCCTGGAGTTCACAGGGTTATGGCTACACCTTC.

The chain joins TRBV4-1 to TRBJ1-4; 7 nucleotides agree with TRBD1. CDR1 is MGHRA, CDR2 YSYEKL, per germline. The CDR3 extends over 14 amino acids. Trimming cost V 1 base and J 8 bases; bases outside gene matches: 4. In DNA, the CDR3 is TGCGCCAGCAGCCAAGGAGGGGGCGGCGAAAAACTGTTTTTT. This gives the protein CASSQGGGGEKLFF.

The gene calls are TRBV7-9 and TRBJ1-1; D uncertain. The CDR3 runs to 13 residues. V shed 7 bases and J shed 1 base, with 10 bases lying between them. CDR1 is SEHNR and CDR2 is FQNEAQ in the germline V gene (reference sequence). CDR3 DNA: TGTGCCAGCACCCGCCGGGGGAACACTGAAGCTTTCTTT. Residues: CASTRRGNTEAFF.

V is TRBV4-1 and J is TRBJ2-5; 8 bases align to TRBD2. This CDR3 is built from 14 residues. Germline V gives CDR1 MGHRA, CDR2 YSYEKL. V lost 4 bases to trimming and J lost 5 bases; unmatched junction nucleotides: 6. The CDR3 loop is CASSPLAGWETQYF. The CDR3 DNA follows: TGCGCCAGCAGCCCGCTAGCGGGTTGGGAGACCCAGTACTTC.

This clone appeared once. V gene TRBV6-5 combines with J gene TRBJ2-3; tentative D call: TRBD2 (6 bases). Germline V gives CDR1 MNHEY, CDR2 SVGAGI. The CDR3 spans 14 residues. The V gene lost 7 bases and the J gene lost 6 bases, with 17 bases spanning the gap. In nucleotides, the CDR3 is TGTGCCAGCACTCCTCTGGGGGACTTCGATACGCAGTATTTT. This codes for CASTPLGDFDTQYF.

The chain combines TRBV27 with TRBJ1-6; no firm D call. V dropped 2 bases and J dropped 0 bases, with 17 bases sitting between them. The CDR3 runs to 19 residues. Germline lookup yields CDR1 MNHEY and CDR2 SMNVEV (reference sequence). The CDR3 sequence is CASSLLPSDSSSYNSPLHF. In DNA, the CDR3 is TGTGCCAGCAGTTTACTACCGTCGGACTCGAGCTCCTATAATTCACCCCTCCACTTT.

The CDR3 protein is CASSQCGPGNTIYF. The CDR3 nucleotides read TGCGCCAGCAGTCAATGCGGTCCTGGAAACACCATATATTTT. This chain uses TRBV23-1 with TRBJ1-3; D remains unclear. TRBV23-1 is sorted into the ORF group, with uncertain function. The CDR3 loop spans 14 amino acids. Trimming left V 1 base short and J 2 bases short, with 6 bases between.

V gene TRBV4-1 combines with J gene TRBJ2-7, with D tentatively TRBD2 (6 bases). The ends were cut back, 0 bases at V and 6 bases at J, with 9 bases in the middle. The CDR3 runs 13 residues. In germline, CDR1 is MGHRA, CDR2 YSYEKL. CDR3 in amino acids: CASSQDVEGEQYF. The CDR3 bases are TGCGCCAGCAGCCAAGACGTGGAGGGCGAGCAGTACTTC.

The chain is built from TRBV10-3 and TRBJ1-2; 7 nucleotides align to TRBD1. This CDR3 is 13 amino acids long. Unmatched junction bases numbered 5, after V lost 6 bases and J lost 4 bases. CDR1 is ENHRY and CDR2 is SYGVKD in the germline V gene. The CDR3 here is CAIRGDSIYGYTF. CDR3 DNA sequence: TGTGCCATCAGGGGGGACAGCATCTATGGCTACACCTTC.

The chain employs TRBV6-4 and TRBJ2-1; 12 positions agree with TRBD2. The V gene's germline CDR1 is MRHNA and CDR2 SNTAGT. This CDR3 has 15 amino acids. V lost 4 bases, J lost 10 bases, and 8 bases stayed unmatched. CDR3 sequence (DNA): TGTGCCAGCAGTGTGGAGACTAGCGGGGGAAAGGAGCAGTTCTTC. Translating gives CASSVETSGGKEQFF.

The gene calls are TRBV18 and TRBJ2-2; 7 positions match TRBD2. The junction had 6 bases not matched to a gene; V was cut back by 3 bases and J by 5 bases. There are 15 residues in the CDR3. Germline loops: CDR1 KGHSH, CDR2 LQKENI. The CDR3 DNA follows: TGTGCCAGCTCACCCTACACTAGCGAGACCGGGGAGCTGTTTTTT. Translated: CASSPYTSETGELFF.